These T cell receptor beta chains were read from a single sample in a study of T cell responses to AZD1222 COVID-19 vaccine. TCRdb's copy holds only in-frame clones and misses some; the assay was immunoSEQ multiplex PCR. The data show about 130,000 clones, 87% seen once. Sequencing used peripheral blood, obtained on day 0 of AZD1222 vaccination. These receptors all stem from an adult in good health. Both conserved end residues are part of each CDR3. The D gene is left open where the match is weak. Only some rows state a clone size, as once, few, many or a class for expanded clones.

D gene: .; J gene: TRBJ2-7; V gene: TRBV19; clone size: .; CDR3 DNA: TGTGCCAGTAGTATTAACCCCTACGAGCAGTACTTC; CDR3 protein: CASSINPYEQYF
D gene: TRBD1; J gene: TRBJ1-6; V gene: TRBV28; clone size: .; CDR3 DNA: TGTGCCAGCTTCAGGGGGCAGAATTCACCCCTCCACTTT; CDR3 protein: CASFRGQNSPLHF
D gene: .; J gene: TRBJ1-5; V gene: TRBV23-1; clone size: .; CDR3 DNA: TGCGCCAGCAGTCCGCCTGGCAGGCAGCCCCAGCATTTT; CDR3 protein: CASSPPGRQPQHF
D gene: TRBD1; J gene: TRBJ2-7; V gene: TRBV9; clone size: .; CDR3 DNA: TGTGCCAGCAGCCCACGGGACAGAGGGGGTTACGAGCAGTACTTC; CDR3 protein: CASSPRDRGGYEQYF
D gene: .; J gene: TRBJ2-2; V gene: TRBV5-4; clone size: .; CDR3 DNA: TGTGCCAGCAGCTTGGAAGTAGGTGATTCAACCGGGGAGCTGTTTTTT; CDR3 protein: CASSLEVGDSTGELFF
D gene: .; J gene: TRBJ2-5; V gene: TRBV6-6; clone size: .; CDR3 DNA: TGTGCCAGCAGTTCCCACCTCGAGGATGGGGAAGAGACCCAGTACTTC; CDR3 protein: CASSSHLEDGEETQYF
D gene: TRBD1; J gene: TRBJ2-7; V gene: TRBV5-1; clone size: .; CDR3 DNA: TGCGCCAGCAGCTCCGGGACAGGGGGCAACGAGCAGTACTTC; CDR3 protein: CASSSGTGGNEQYF
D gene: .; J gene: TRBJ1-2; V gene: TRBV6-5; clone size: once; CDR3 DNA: TGTGCCAGCAGCCCCTCAATCAGGGATAACTATGGCTACACCTTC; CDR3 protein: CASSPSIRDNYGYTF
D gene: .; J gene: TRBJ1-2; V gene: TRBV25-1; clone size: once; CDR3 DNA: TGTGCCAGCAGTGTGGGTCAGAAATATGGCTACACCTTC; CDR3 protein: CASSVGQKYGYTF
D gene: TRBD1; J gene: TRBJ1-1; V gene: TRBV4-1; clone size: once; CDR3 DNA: TGCGCCAGCAGCCAAAGTCCGGACAGGACCCTAGCTTTCTTT; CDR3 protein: CASSQSPDRTLAFF
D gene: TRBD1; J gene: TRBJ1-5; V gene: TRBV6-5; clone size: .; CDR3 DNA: TGTGCCAGCCGGACAGGGATCAATCAGCCCCAGCATTTT; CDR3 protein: CASRTGINQPQHF
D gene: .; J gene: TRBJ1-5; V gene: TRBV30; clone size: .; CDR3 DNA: TGTGCCTGGAGTGTACAGAGATACAATCAGCCCCAGCATTTT; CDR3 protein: CAWSVQRYNQPQHF
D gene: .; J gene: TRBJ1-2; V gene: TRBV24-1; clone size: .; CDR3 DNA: TGTGCCACCAGTGATAGCTTTAACTATGGCTACACCTTC; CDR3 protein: CATSDSFNYGYTF
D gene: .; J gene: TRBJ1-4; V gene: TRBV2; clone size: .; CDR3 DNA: TGTGCCAGCAGTGAAAGAGGGAATGAAAAACTGTTTTTT; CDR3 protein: CASSERGNEKLFF
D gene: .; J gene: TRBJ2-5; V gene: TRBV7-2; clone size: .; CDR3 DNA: TGTGCCAGCGCCTCCCAGAGGGGGGACCGTACCCAGTACTTC; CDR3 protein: CASASQRGDRTQYF
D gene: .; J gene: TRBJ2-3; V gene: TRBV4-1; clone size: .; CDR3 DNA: TGCGCCAGCAGCCAATTAATCCGGGGGACCACAGATACGCAGTATTTT; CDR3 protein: CASSQLIRGTTDTQYF
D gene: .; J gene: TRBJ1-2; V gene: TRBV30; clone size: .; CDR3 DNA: TGTGCCTACGGTTTGCGATCGTATGGCTACACCTTC; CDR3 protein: CAYGLRSYGYTF
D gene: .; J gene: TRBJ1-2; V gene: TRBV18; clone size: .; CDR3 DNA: TGTGCCAGCTCACCACCGGGGCAACAGGACTATGGCTACACCTTC; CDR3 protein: CASSPPGQQDYGYTF
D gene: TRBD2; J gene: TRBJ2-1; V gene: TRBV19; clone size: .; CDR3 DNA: TGTGCCAGTAGGCGACTAGCGGGGGGGCCAAACTACAATGAGCAGTTCTTC; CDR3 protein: CASRRLAGGPNYNEQFF
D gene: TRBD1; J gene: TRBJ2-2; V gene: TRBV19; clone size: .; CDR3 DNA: TGTGCCAGTAGAACCGACAGGGTGAACACCGGGGAGCTGTTTTTT; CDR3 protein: CASRTDRVNTGELFF
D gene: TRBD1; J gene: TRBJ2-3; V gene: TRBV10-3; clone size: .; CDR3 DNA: TGTGCCATCAGTAGACAGGGAGCCCCAGATACGCAGTATTTT; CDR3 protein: CAISRQGAPDTQYF
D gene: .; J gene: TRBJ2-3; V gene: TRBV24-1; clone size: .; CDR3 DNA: TGTGCCACCAGTGACCCTATGAGGCCGGGCACAGATACGCAGTATTTT; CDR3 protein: CATSDPMRPGTDTQYF
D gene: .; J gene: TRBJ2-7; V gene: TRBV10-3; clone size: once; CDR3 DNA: TGTGCCATCAGTGATGGAAGCTACGAGCAGTACTTC; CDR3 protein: CAISDGSYEQYF
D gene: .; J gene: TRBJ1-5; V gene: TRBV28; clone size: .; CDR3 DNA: TGTGCCAGCAGTTTCCGGGTAGGGGCAGAAAATCAGCCCCAGCATTTT; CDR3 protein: CASSFRVGAENQPQHF
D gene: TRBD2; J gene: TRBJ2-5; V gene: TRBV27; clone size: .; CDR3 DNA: TGTGCCAGCAGTTTATCCCTACCACTAGCGGGGGGCCGTTCGGAGACCCAGTACTTC; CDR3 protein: CASSLSLPLAGGRSETQYF
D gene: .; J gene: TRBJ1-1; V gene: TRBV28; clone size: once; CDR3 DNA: TGTGCCAGCAGTCCGATTAGAGCCAAAGCTTTCTTT; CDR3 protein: CASSPIRAKAFF
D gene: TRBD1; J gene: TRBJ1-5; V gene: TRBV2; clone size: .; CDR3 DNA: TGTGCCAGCTCAGCCAGGGGGCTCGGTCAGCCCCAGCATTTT; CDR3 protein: CASSARGLGQPQHF
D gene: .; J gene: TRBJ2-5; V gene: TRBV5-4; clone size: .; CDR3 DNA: TGTGCCAGCAGCTTGGCAACACAGAACCAAGAGACCCAGTACTTC; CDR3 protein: CASSLATQNQETQYF
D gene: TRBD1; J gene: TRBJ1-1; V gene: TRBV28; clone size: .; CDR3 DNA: TGTGCCAGCAGTCAAGCTGGGACAGGTCTTGAAGCTTTCTTT; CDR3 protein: CASSQAGTGLEAFF
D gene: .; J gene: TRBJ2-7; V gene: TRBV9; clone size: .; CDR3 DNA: TGTGCCAGCAGCAGAGGGGCCACAGGGTCCTACGAGCAGTACTTC; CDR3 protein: CASSRGATGSYEQYF
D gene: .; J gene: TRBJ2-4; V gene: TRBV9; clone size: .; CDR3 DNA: TGTGCCAGCAGCGTAGGTGGAGGATCCAAAAACATTCAGTACTTC; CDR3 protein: CASSVGGGSKNIQYF
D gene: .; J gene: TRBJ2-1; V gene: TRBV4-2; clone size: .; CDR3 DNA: TGTGCCAGCAGCCAGACAGCGGCAAATGAGCAGTTCTTC; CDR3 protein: CASSQTAANEQFF
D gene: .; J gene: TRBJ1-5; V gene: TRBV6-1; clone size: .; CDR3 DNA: TGTGCCAGCAGTGAGGGACCTTATAGCAATCAGCCCCAGCATTTT; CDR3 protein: CASSEGPYSNQPQHF
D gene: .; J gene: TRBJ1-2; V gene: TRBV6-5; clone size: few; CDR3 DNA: TGTGCCAGCAGCCTAGGGCCCTACACCTTC; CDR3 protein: CASSLGPYTF
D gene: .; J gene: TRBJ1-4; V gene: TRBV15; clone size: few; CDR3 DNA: TGTGCCACCAGCCGGGGGGTCCTTAATGAAAAACTGTTTTTT; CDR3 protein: CATSRGVLNEKLFF
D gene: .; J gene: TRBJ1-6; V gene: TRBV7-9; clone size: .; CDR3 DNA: TGTGCCAGCAGCTTAGATGGCAGGAGCTCCTATAATTCACCCCTCCACTTT; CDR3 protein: CASSLDGRSSYNSPLHF
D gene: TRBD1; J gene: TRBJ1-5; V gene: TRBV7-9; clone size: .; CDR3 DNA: TGTGCCAGCAGTCGACAGGGTAGCAATCAGCCCCAGCATTTT; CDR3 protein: CASSRQGSNQPQHF
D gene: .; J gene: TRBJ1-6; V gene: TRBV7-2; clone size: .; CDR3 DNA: TGTGCCAGCAGCTTAGCGATGGGGGCAGGGGTTGGCCCCCTCCACTTT; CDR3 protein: CASSLAMGAGVGPLHF
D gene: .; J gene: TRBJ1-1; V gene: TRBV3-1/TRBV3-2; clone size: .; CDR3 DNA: TGTGCCAGCAGCCAAGTGGGAAACACTGAAGCTTTCTTT; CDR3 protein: CASSQVGNTEAFF
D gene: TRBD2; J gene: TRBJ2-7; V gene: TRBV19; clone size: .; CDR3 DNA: TGTGCCAGTAGTATAGCCCAGCGGGGGGTGTACGAGCAGTACTTC; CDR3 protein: CASSIAQRGVYEQYF
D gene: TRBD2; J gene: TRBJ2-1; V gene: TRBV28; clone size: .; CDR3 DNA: TGTGCCAGCAGTTTCGGGCTAGCGGGTTACAATGAGCAGTTCTTC; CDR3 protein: CASSFGLAGYNEQFF
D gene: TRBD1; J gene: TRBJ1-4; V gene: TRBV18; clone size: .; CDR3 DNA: TGTGCCAGCTCTCTTCAGGGGGGCCCTAATGAAAAACTGTTTTTT; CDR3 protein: CASSLQGGPNEKLFF
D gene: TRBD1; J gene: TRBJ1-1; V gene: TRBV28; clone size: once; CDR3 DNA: TGTGCCAGCACTAATAGAGGACAGGGTGGCACTGAAGCTTTCTTT; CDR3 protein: CASTNRGQGGTEAFF
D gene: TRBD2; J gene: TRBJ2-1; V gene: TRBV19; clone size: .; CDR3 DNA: TGTGCCAGTAGTATCCACCTCCTTGGCGGGGGGGCGTATGAGCAGTTCTTC; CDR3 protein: CASSIHLLGGGAYEQFF
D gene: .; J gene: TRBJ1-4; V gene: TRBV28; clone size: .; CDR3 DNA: TGTGCCAGCAGAACAACAGGGTCCCATGAAAAACTGTTTTTT; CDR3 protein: CASRTTGSHEKLFF